Below, 7 T cell receptor beta chains from the same sample are listed, as sequenced in a study of blood T cell repertoires in COVID-19. Some clones are missing from TCRdb's copy, which holds only in-frame ones; the method was immunoSEQ multiplex PCR. The sample yields about 240,000 clones, roughly 86% seen once. The sample was peripheral blood. These receptors originate from a woman aged 45-65 years with COVID-19, enrolled during active disease.

V is TRBV28 and J is TRBJ2-3; 8 bases fit TRBD1. V lost 10 bases and J lost 3; bases outside the gene matches: 9. Germline V lookup: CDR1 MDHEN, CDR2 SYDVKM. CDR3 length: 14 amino acids. The CDR3 sequence is CATPTGGRTDTQYF. The CDR3 DNA reads as TGTGCCACACCCACAGGGGGAAGGACAGATACGCAGTATTTT.

This chain uses TRBV11-2 with TRBJ2-3; D possibly corresponds to TRBD1 (6 bases). Germline values: CDR1 SGHAT, CDR2 FQNNGV. The ends were cut back, 4 bases at V and 2 bases at J, with 16 bases in the middle. The CDR3 has 16 residues. The chain's CDR3 is CASSSHRDRVTDTQYF. The CDR3 DNA follows: TGTGCCAGCAGCTCCCACAGGGATAGAGTCACAGATACGCAGTATTTT.

The chain recombines TRBV15 with TRBJ1-6, with D hard to call. Between the trimmed V and J ends, which lost 4 bases and 4 bases, there was a span of 8 bases. The CDR3 runs 14 residues. CDR1 is LNHNV and CDR2 is YYDKDF in the germline V gene (reference sequence). DNA of the CDR3: TGTGCCACCAGCAACGGGATTTATAATTCACCCCTCCACTTT. Protein: CATSNGIYNSPLHF.

The chain recombines TRBV6-6 with TRBJ1-1, with D possibly TRBD1 on 5 matching bases. Germline V CDR1 and CDR2: MNHNY, SVGAGI (reference sequence). V shed 2 bases and J shed 6 bases, with 7 bases lying between them. The CDR3 spans 12 residues. CDR3 in DNA: TGTGCCAGCAGTTACGGAGGGGCTGAAGCTTTCTTT. It is translated as CASSYGGAEAFF.

The chain joins TRBV7-9 to TRBJ2-2; TRBD2 agrees at 8 bases. Germline V lookup: CDR1 SEHNR, CDR2 FQNEAQ (reference sequence). V gave up 6 bases and J gave up 3 bases; unmatched junction bases: 0. This CDR3 contains 13 residues. CDR3 protein: CASSSGDTGELFF. CDR3 coding DNA: TGTGCCAGCAGTAGCGGGGACACCGGGGAGCTGTTTTTT. Variable domain in full (rest from reference TRBV7-9 and TRBJ2-2): DTGVSQNPRHKITKRGQNVTFRCDPISEHNRLYWYRQTLGQGPEFLTYFQNEAQLEKSRLLSDRFSAERPKGSFSTLEIQRTEQGDSAMYLCASSSGDTGELFFGEGSRLTVL.

The chain combines TRBV27 with TRBJ1-2; D not certain. V lost 6 bases and J lost 6, with 14 bases in between. From germline, CDR1 is MNHEY and CDR2 SMNVEV (reference sequence). CDR3 length equals 13 residues. CDR3 DNA sequence: TGTGCCAGCAGCCCCGGCTGGAGTGATGGCTACACCTTC. Protein product: CASSPGWSDGYTF.

This chain uses TRBV19 with TRBJ2-7; TRBD1 might be the D (6 bases). V shed 5 bases and J shed 5 bases, with 10 bases lying between them. Looked up from germline, CDR1 is LNHDA and CDR2 is SQIVND (reference sequence). This CDR3 is built from 12 residues. The CDR3 DNA reads TGTGCCAGTAGTCAAGGGGGAAACGAGCAGTACGTC. Translating it yields CASSQGGNEQYV.